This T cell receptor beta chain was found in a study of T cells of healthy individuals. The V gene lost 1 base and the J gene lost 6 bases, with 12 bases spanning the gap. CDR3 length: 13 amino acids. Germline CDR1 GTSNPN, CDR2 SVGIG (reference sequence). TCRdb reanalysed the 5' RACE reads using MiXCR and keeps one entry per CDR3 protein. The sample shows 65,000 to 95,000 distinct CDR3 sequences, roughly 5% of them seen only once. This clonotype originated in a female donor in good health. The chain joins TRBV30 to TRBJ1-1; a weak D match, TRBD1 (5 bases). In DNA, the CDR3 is TGTGCCTGGAGTGCAGGGTGTGCGGCTGAAGCTTTCTTT. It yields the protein CAWSAGCAAEAFF.